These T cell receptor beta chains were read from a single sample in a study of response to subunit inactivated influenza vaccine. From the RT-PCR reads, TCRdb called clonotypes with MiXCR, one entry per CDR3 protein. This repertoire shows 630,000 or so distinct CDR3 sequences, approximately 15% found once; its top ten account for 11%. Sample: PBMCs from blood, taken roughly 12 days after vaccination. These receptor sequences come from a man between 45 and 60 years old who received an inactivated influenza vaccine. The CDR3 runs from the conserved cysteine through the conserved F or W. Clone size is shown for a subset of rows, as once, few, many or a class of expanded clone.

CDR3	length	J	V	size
CAISKAGGPDGELFF	15	TRBJ2-2	TRBV10-3	NA
CASSPPSQRGGPYNEQFF	18	TRBJ2-1	TRBV6-1	NA
CASGFEGYGYTF	12	TRBJ1-2	TRBV12-5	NA
CASSIEAGVKTQYF	14	TRBJ2-5	TRBV19	NA
CSASGAGGYEQYF	13	TRBJ2-7	TRBV20-1	many
CSVESDRGRYNEQFF	15	TRBJ2-1	TRBV29-1	NA
CSAKFSKVSSYNEQFF	16	TRBJ2-1	TRBV20-1	many
CASSEPAGQTDTQYF	15	TRBJ2-3	TRBV25-1	few
CASSDEGPGKLQFF	14	TRBJ2-1	TRBV6-1	NA
CASSQAARGAGNIQYF	16	TRBJ2-4	TRBV4-1	NA
CASSFTGTEVYGYTF	15	TRBJ1-2	TRBV5-1	NA
CASSTQGGTGELFF	14	TRBJ2-2	TRBV11-2	few
CSARSDGGLDAPKQYF	16	TRBJ2-3	TRBV20-1	NA
CASSLGRSHSYEQYF	15	TRBJ2-7	TRBV11-2	NA
CASSGPQSSYNEQFF	15	TRBJ2-1	TRBV18	few
CSTQGEGRGEQYF	13	TRBJ2-7	TRBV20-1	few
CSARDPSGRGEQYF	14	TRBJ2-7	TRBV20-1	many
CSVVLAGGPTDTQYF	15	TRBJ2-3	TRBV29-1	few
CASRRTTGNTIYF	13	TRBJ1-3	TRBV12-3/TRBV12-4	NA
CSVEPAGTDTQYF	13	TRBJ2-3	TRBV29-1	few
CASNVAGSNTGELFF	15	TRBJ2-2	TRBV5-1	many
CASREGQETQYF	12	TRBJ2-5	TRBV5-1	NA
CSAAVGGSSYEQYF	14	TRBJ2-7	TRBV20-1	few
CASSLVGGARNEQFF	15	TRBJ2-1	TRBV5-6	few
CASSPRTSGGPTNIQYF	17	TRBJ2-4	TRBV18	NA
CASKEGTDTQYF	12	TRBJ2-3	TRBV6-2/TRBV6-3	many
CASIQGATNEKLFF	14	TRBJ1-4	TRBV6-1	NA
CASSFGTGNTGELFF	15	TRBJ2-2	TRBV5-4	many
CSARDIKGSSYNEQFF	16	TRBJ2-1	TRBV20-1	few
CCARDQEYIIIGNSPLHF	18	TRBJ1-6	TRBV20-1	once
CASSSGDGNTIYF	13	TRBJ1-3	TRBV9	few
CATSRDLLRTGLSEKLFF	18	TRBJ1-4	TRBV15	NA
CASGAISLETQYF	13	TRBJ2-5	TRBV5-6	NA
CSHGGGETQYF	11	TRBJ2-5	TRBV29-1	few
CSASHSAYRDTQYF	14	TRBJ2-3	TRBV20-1	few
CASSYPVGGDTQYF	14	TRBJ2-3	TRBV6-5	NA
CASSPEGPGADTQYF	15	TRBJ2-3	TRBV5-4	few
CSVESWRSSYNEQFF	15	TRBJ2-1	TRBV29-1	few
CASSPTVMSEKLFF	14	TRBJ1-4	TRBV4-3	NA
CASKTARTAKNIQYF	15	TRBJ2-4	TRBV28	NA
CASSFGGGAGSYNEQFF	17	TRBJ2-1	TRBV28	NA
CASSFSPGQPQHF	13	TRBJ1-5	TRBV11-2	NA
CASCVGGTRDTQYF	14	TRBJ2-3	TRBV5-1	NA
CASSVEGRGGEAFF	14	TRBJ1-1	TRBV9	many
CSVGSPPGTASYEQYF	16	TRBJ2-7	TRBV29-1	few
CAISLAGTDTQYF	13	TRBJ2-3	TRBV25-1	NA
CASSLGTSGRSYNEQFF	17	TRBJ2-1	TRBV5-1	few
CSARYGSSYEQYF	13	TRBJ2-7	TRBV20-1	NA
CASSFRGRGEKLFF	14	TRBJ1-4	TRBV12-3/TRBV12-4	few
CASGIERDNNEQFF	14	TRBJ2-1	TRBV12-3/TRBV12-4	NA
CASSGRTEAFF	11	TRBJ1-1	TRBV28	few
CSARDAGTTIYNEQFF	16	TRBJ2-1	TRBV20-1	few
CASSSATSGPYEQYF	15	TRBJ2-7	TRBV7-2	few
CSARARTGNGEAFF	14	TRBJ1-1	TRBV20-1	NA
CASRNRVRSGANVLTF	16	TRBJ2-6	TRBV19	NA
CASRESALANEQFF	14	TRBJ2-1	TRBV12-3/TRBV12-4	few
CAMGQGYEQYF	11	TRBJ2-7	TRBV10-3	few